What follows describes a single T cell receptor beta chain. No antigen is known for it. TCRdb's table, derived via immunoSEQ multiplex PCR, lists solely in-frame clones and lacks some. The sample has some 120,000 clones, around 87% seen once. The data stem from a study of T cell responses to AZD1222 COVID-19 vaccine. Notes on the study in general: Among vaccine-associated CD4 TCRs, coverage spanned spike, with dominance at 160-218 and 743-854. White British ancestry dominated among donors, who included more females, and clonal diversity was possibly underestimated.

The CDR3 loop spans 17 amino acids. V shed 6 bases and J 0 bases; nucleotides not matched to a gene: 7. The germline V gene has CDR1 MNHEY and CDR2 SVGEGT. The chain has TRBV6-2 or TRBV6-3 and TRBJ2-6, with 8 bases lining up with TRBD1. This sample comprised peripheral blood, obtained on day 0 of AZD1222 vaccination. The source of this sequence is an adult in good health. CDR3 DNA: TGTGCCAGCAGCCGGGACAGGATAGACTCTGGGGCCAACGTCCTGACTTTC. Translated, it gives CASSRDRIDSGANVLTF.